Shown below are 14 T cell receptor beta chains from a single sample sequenced in a study of cytomegalovirus exposure and HLA in healthy donors. Assay: immunoSEQ multiplex PCR; the TCRdb copy retains only in-frame clones and omits some. The sample lists more than 250,000 clones, roughly 87% occurring once. The sample was PBMCs. These receptors were obtained from a young woman in good health and CMV-seronegative.

This clone was recorded a few times. The chain has TRBV5-1 and TRBJ2-3; D ambiguous. Germline values: CDR1 SGHRS, CDR2 YFSETQ. Trimming cost V 4 bases and J 2 bases, with 2 bases left between them. There are 11 residues in the CDR3. In DNA, the CDR3 is TGCGCCAGCAGCGTCACAGATACGCAGTATTTT. It codes for CASSVTDTQYF. The full variable domain, rest sourced from reference TRBV5-1 and TRBJ2-3, is KAGVTQTPRYLIKTRGQQVTLSCSPISGHRSVSWYQQTPGQGLQFLFEYFSETQRNKGNFPGRFSGRQFSNSRSEMNVSTLELGDSALYLCASSVTDTQYFGPGTRLTVL.

The V gene is TRBV16, the J gene TRBJ2-3, with TRBD1 as a possible D gene (6 bases). Trimming left V 4 bases short and J 3 bases short, with 11 bases between. The length of the CDR3 is 14 residues. CDR1 is KGHSY and CDR2 is FQNENV in the germline V gene. The DNA for the CDR3 is TGTGCCAGCAGCCGCACACAGGGAACAGATACGCAGTATTTT. This sequence encodes CASSRTQGTDTQYF.

This chain joins TRBV6-1 and TRBJ2-7; TRBD1 agrees at 8 bases. V lost 4 bases and J lost 4; bases outside the gene matches: 18. The CDR3 has 18 residues. Germline loops: CDR1 MNHNS, CDR2 SASEGT. CDR3 sequence: CASSVPGPWTGFEYEQYF. The CDR3 nucleotides read TGTGCCAGCAGTGTTCCCGGACCTTGGACAGGGTTTGAATACGAGCAGTACTTC.

V is TRBV5-1 and J is TRBJ2-7, with D maybe TRBD1 (6 bases). CDR3 length equals 14 residues. The germline CDR1 and CDR2 sequences are SGHRS and YFSETQ. V lost 4 bases and J lost 1, with 12 bases in between. CDR3 sequence reads: CASSLGGSSYEQYF. Here the CDR3 DNA reads TGCGCCAGCAGCCTAGGGGGAAGTTCCTACGAGCAGTACTTC.

The chain employs TRBV27 and TRBJ2-7; possible D gene TRBD2, 5 bases. The V gene lost 4 bases and the J gene lost 2 bases, with 15 bases spanning the gap. The CDR3 extends over 15 amino acids. Germline V lookup: CDR1 MNHEY, CDR2 SMNVEV (reference sequence). The CDR3 coding sequence is TGTGCCAGCAGTTCCCTCAGCGGCGCGGCCTACGAGCAGTACTTC. The encoded protein is CASSSLSGAAYEQYF.

CDR3 coding DNA: TGCGCCAGCAGTCAGAACAGGTATCACTACAATGAGCAGTTCTTC. It translates to CASSQNRYHYNEQFF. V gene TRBV23-1 combines with J gene TRBJ2-1, with D possibly TRBD1 on 5 matching bases. TRBV23-1 is an ORF, and what it does is uncertain. This CDR3 region has 15 residues. V lost 3 bases and J lost 3, with 12 bases in between.

The chain joins TRBV11-3 to TRBJ1-3; 9 bases agree with TRBD1. V lost 5 bases and J lost 0; bases outside the gene matches: 5. The CDR3 is 16 amino acids. The germline V gene encodes CDR1 SGHNT and CDR2 YENEEA. The CDR3 region is CASSKRTGASGNTIYF. The CDR3 bases are TGTGCCAGCAGCAAAAGGACAGGGGCCTCTGGAAACACCATATATTTT.

This clone was seen a single time. The genes are TRBV2 and TRBJ2-7; 9 bases align to TRBD1. J was trimmed by 2 bases and V by 3 bases; bases with no gene match: 5. This CDR3 has 15 residues. Germline CDR1 SNHLY, CDR2 FYNNEI. DNA for the CDR3: TGTGCCAGCAGTGAGCCGGACAGGGGACCCTACGAGCAGTACTTC. Residues: CASSEPDRGPYEQYF.

This clone was picked up one time. This sequence joins TRBV27 and TRBJ1-2; TRBD1 aligns across 7 bases. V shed 9 bases, J shed 4 bases, and the junction held 8 bases outside the gene matches. The germline CDR1 and CDR2 sequences are MNHEY and SMNVEV (reference sequence). CDR3 length: 13 residues. The CDR3 DNA is TGTGCCAGGGAGAAACAGGGGAGCTATGGCTACACCTTC. Translating it yields CAREKQGSYGYTF.

The chain employs TRBV7-9 and TRBJ2-1; 13 bases fit TRBD2. V trimming: 5 bases; J trimming: 5 bases; junction bases outside the gene matches: 12. Germline loops: CDR1 SEHNR, CDR2 FQNEAQ (reference sequence). The CDR3 extends over 18 amino acids. The CDR3 nucleotides read TGTGCCAGCAGCCCTGGGACTAGCGGGATAGTAGTCCACAATGAGCAGTTCTTC. It yields the protein CASSPGTSGIVVHNEQFF.

This rearrangement joins TRBV4-1 to TRBJ1-1; D not resolved. V shed 0 bases and J shed 3 bases, with 11 bases lying between them. Germline assignment: CDR1 MGHRA and CDR2 YSYEKL. The CDR3 contains 15 residues. The DNA of the CDR3 is TGCGCCAGCAGCCAAGAATGGTTTGGGGACACTGAAGCTTTCTTT. This gives the protein CASSQEWFGDTEAFF.

The chain has TRBV13 and TRBJ2-3, with D unresolved. Germline CDR1 reads PRHDT; CDR2 reads FYEKMQ (reference sequence). The V end lost 4 bases, the J end lost 4 bases, and 9 bases lay between the germline ends. The CDR3 has 13 amino acids. The CDR3, as DNA: TGTGCCAGCAGCTCAGGAAAGTCAGATACGCAGTATTTT. Translated, it gives CASSSGKSDTQYF.

V and J are TRBV28 and TRBJ1-1; perhaps TRBD1 as D (6 bases). The germline gives CDR1 MDHEN, CDR2 SYDVKM. The CDR3 has 12 amino acids. Between the trimmed V and J ends, which lost 6 bases and 11 bases, there was a span of 16 bases. CDR3 bases: TGTGCCAGCAGAATACTACAGGGTCGGGCTTTCTTT. Translation: CASRILQGRAFF.

This chain links TRBV5-6 with TRBJ2-3, with TRBD2 as a possible D gene (6 bases). The CDR3 has 15 amino acids. Germline lookup yields CDR1 SGHDT and CDR2 YYEEEE. The V gene lost 7 bases and the J gene lost 0 bases, with 15 bases spanning the gap. As DNA, the CDR3 is TGTGCCAGCGCTTTCGATGGGACTAGCACAGATACGCAGTATTTT. Residues: CASAFDGTSTDTQYF.